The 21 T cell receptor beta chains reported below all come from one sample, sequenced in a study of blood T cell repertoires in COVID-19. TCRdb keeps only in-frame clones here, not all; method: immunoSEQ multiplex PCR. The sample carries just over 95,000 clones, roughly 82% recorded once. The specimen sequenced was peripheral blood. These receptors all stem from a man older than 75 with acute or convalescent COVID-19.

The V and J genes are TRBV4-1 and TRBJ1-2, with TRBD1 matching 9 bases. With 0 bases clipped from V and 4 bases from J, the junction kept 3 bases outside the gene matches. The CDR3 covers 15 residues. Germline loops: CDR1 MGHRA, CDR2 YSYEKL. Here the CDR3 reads CASSQDLQGAYGYTF. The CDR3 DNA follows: TGCGCCAGCAGCCAAGATCTACAGGGGGCCTATGGCTACACCTTC.

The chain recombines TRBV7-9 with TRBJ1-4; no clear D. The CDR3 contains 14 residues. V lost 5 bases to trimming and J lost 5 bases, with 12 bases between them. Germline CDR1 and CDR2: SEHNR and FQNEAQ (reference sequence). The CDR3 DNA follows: TGTGCCAGCAGCCCGGGAGCGAGAAATGAAAAACTGTTTTTT. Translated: CASSPGARNEKLFF.

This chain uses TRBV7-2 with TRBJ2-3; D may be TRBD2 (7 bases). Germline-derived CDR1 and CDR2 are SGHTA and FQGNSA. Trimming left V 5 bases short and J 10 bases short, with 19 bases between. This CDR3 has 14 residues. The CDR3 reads CASSPAFEGGAQYF. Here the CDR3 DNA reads TGTGCCAGCAGCCCGGCTTTTGAGGGGGGGGCGCAGTATTTT.

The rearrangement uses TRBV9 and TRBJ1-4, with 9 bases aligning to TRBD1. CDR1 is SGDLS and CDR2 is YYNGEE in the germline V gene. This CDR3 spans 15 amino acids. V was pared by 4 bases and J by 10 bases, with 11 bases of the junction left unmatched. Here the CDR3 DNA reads TGTGCCAGCAGCTCTACCGGGACAGGGTTGCGAAAACTGTTTTTT. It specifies CASSSTGTGLRKLFF.

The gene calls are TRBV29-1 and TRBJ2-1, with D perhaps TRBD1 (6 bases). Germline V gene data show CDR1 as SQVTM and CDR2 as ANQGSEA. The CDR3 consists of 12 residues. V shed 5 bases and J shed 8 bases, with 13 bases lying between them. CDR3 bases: TGCAGCGTTCTCCAGGGGTTAGATGAGCAGTTCTTC. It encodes CSVLQGLDEQFF.

The CDR3 sequence: CASSSPDSLQETQYF. The CDR3 DNA reads TGTGCCAGCAGCTCCCCTGACAGCCTCCAAGAGACCCAGTACTTC. The chain is built from TRBV5-4 and TRBJ2-5; a weak D match, TRBD1 (5 bases). The CDR3 spans 15 residues. Germline V CDR1 and CDR2: SGHNT, YYREEE (reference sequence). The V end lost 3 bases, the J end lost 1 base, and 13 bases lay between the germline ends.

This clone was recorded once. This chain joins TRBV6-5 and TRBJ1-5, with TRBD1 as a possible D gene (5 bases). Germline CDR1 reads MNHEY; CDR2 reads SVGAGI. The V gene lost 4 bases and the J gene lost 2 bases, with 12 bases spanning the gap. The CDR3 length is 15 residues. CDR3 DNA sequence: TGTGCCAGCAGTTTGGGGGGGGGACGCAATCAGCCCCAGCATTTT. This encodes CASSLGGGRNQPQHF.

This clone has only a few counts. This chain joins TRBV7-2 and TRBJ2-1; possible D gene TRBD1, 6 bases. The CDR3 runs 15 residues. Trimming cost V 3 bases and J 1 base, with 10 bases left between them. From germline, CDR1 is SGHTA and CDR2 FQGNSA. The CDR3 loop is CASSFDRSSYNEQFF. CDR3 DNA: TGTGCCAGCAGCTTCGACAGGAGTTCCTACAATGAGCAGTTCTTC.

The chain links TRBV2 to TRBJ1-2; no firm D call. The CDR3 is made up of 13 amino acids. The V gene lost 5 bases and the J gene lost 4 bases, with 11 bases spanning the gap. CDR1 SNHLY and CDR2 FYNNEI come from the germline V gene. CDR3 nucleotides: TGTGCCAGCAGTCTAGGAGTGGGCTATGGCTACACCTTC. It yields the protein CASSLGVGYGYTF.

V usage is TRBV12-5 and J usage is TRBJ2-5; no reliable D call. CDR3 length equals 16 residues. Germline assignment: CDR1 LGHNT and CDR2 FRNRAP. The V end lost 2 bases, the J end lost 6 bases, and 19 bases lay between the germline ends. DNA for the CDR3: TGTGCTAGTGGTTTGTGGATGTTTGGAGCTGAGAAGACCCAGTACTTC. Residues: CASGLWMFGAEKTQYF.

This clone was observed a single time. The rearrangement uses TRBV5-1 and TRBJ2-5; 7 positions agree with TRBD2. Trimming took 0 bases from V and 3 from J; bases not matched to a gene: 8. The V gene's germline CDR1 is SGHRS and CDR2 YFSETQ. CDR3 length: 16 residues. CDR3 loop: CASSLAPRAGEETQYF. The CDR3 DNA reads TGCGCCAGCAGCTTGGCCCCGCGGGCGGGGGAAGAGACCCAGTACTTC.

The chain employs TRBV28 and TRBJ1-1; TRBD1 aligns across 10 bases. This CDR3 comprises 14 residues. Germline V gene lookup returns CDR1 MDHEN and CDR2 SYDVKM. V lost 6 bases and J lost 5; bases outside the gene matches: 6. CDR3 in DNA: TGTGCCAGCAGGGGACAGGGGAGAGAGACTGAAGCTTTCTTT. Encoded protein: CASRGQGRETEAFF.

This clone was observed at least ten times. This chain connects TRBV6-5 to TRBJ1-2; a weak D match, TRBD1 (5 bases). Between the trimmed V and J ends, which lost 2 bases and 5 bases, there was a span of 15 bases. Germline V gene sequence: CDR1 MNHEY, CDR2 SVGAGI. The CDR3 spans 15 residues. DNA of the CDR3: TGTGCCAGCAGTTACGGTGGCAGGGAACGGTATGGCTACACCTTC. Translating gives CASSYGGRERYGYTF.

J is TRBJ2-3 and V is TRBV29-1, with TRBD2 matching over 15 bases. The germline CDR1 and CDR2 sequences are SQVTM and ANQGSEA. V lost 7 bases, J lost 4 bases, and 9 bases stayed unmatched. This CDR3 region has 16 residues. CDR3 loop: CSAYTGTSGRSDTQYF. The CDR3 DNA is TGCAGCGCTTACACCGGGACTAGCGGGAGGTCAGATACGCAGTATTTT.

The CDR3 nucleotides are TGTGCCAGCAGTTTCACAGGGGCCGCCTTTAATTCACCCCTCCACTTT. Its translation is CASSFTGAAFNSPLHF. The chain combines TRBV28 with TRBJ1-6; 7 nucleotides line up with TRBD1. CDR1 MDHEN and CDR2 SYDVKM come from the germline V gene. The trim removed 3 bases at V and 6 bases at J, leaving 8 bases unmatched. This CDR3 contains 16 residues.

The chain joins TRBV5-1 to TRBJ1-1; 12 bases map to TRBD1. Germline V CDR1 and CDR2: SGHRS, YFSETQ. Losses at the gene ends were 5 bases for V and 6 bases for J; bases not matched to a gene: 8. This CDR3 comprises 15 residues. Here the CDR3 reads CASRQTGTGGPEAFF. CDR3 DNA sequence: TGCGCCAGCAGGCAAACCGGGACAGGGGGCCCTGAAGCTTTCTTT. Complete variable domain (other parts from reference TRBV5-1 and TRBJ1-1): KAGVTQTPRYLIKTRGQQVTLSCSPISGHRSVSWYQQTPGQGLQFLFEYFSETQRNKGNFPGRFSGRQFSNSRSEMNVSTLELGDSALYLCASRQTGTGGPEAFFGQGTRLTVV.

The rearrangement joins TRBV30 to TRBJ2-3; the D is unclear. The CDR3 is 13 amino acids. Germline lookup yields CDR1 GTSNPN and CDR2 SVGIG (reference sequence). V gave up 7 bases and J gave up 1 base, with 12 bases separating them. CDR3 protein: CASLVRGTDTQYF. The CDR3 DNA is TGTGCCTCGCTAGTCCGGGGCACAGATACGCAGTATTTT.

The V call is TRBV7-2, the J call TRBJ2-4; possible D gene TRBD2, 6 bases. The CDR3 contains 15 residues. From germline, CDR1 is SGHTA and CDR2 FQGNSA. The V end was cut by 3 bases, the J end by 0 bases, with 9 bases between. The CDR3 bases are TGTGCCAGCAGCTTGGAGGGTTTAGCCAAAAACATTCAGTACTTC. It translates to CASSLEGLAKNIQYF.

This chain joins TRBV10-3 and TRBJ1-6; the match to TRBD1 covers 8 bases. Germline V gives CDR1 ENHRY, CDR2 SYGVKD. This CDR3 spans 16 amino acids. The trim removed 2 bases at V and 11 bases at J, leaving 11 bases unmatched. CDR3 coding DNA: TGTGCCATCAGTGAGATAGGGACAGGACGGGGCCCACCCCTCCACTTT. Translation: CAISEIGTGRGPPLHF.

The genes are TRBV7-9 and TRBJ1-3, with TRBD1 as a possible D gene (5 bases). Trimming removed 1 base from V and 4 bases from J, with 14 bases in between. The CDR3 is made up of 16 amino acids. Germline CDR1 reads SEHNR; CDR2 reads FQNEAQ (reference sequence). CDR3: CASSLGSSGAGNTIYF. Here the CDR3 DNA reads TGTGCCAGCAGCTTAGGATCTAGCGGGGCAGGAAACACCATATATTTT.

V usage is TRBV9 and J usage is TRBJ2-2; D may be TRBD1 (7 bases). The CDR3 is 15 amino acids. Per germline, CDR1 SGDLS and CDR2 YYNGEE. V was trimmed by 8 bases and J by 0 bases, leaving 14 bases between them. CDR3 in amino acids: CASGRQGANTGELFF. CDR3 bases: TGTGCCAGTGGGAGGCAGGGGGCGAACACCGGGGAGCTGTTTTTT.